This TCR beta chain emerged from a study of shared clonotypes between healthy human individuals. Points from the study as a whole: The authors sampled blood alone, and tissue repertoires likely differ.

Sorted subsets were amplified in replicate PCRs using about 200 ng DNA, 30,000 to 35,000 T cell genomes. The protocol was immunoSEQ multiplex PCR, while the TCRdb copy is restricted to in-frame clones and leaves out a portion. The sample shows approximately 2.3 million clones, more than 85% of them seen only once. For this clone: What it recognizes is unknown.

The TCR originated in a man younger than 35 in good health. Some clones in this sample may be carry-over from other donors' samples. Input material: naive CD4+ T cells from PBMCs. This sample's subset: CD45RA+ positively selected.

DNA of the CDR3: TGTGCCAGCAGCCTAAGACAACACACTGAAGCTTTCTTT. As protein: CASSLRQHTEAFF. V and J are TRBV7-3 and TRBJ1-1, with unresolved D. CDR1 is SGHTA and CDR2 is FQGTGA in the germline V gene. There are 13 residues in the CDR3. Trimming removed 5 bases from V and 3 bases from J, with 10 bases in between. Using reference TRBV7-3 and TRBJ1-1 for the parts outside the CDR3, the full variable domain is GAGVSQTPSNKVTEKGKYVELRCDPISGHTALYWYRQSLGQGPEFLIYFQGTGAADDSGLPNDRFFAVRPEGSVSTLKIQRTERGDSAVYLCASSLRQHTEAFFGQGTRLTVV.